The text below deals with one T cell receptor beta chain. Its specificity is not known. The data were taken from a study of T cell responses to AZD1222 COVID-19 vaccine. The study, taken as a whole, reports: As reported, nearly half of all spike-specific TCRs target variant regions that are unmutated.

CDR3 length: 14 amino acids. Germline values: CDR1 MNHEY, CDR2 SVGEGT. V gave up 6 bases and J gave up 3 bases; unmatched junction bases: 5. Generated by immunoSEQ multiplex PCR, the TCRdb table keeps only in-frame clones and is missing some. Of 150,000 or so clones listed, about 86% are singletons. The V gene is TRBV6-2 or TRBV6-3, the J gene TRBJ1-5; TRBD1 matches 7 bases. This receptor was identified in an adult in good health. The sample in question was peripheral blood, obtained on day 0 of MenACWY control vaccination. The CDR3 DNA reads TGTGCCAGCAGCCAGACAGGGTCCAATCAGCCCCAGCATTTT. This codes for CASSQTGSNQPQHF.